The clone carrying this TCR beta chain was observed a few times. This record comes from a study of blood T cell repertoires in COVID-19. Germline CDR1 is SGHDT and CDR2 is YYEEEE. This CDR3 has 16 residues. The germline V and J ends were trimmed by 0 bases and 3 bases, with 15 bases remaining between them. Clones were sequenced by immunoSEQ multiplex PCR, and TCRdb holds only the in-frame ones, with some missing. The sample has roughly 80,000 clones; around four fifths are singletons. The sample comprised peripheral blood. The J gene is TRBJ1-1, the V gene TRBV5-6; possibly TRBD1 for D (5 bases). The clonotype comes from a human donor in a cohort sampled during active COVID-19. CDR3 loop: CASSLEGQVPHTEAFF. For the CDR3, the DNA is TGTGCCAGCAGCTTGGAGGGGCAGGTCCCACACACTGAAGCTTTCTTT.